Below are 29 T cell receptor beta chains sequenced from a single sample in a study of shared clonotypes between healthy human individuals. Sequencing was performed with immunoSEQ multiplex PCR; in TCRdb, only in-frame clones are kept and a portion is missing. This table holds 400,000 to 600,000 clones, 95% to 96% found once. The sequencing input was naive CD4+ T cells sorted from blood. The subset is: CD45RA+ positively selected. These receptors came from a woman under 40 in good health.

In its sample, this clone was seen once. This sequence joins TRBV28 and TRBJ1-1, with a tentative D call TRBD1 (6 bases). The CDR3 is made up of 13 amino acids. Germline loops: CDR1 MDHEN, CDR2 SYDVKM. The V gene lost 5 bases and the J gene lost 4 bases, with 11 bases spanning the gap. CDR3 residues: CASSDTGFTEAFF. DNA of the CDR3: TGTGCCAGCAGTGATACAGGGTTCACTGAAGCTTTCTTT.

The chain combines TRBV10-2 with TRBJ2-7; D possibly corresponds to TRBD1 (6 bases). The CDR3 covers 13 residues. Trimming took off 2 bases at V and 5 bases at J, with 10 bases between the two ends. Per germline, CDR1 WSHSY and CDR2 SAAADI. The CDR3 spells CASSESQGNEQYF. The CDR3 DNA reads TGCGCCAGCAGTGAGAGCCAGGGGAACGAGCAGTACTTC.

V is TRBV28 and J is TRBJ2-4, with D perhaps TRBD2 (5 bases). The V end lost 1 base, the J end lost 1 base, and 11 bases lay between the germline ends. CDR3 length equals 16 residues. The germline CDR1 and CDR2 sequences are MDHEN and SYDVKM. CDR3 protein: CASSLSAGLAKNIQYF. Written as DNA, the CDR3 is TGTGCCAGCAGTTTATCGGCAGGACTCGCCAAAAACATTCAGTACTTC. Drawing the rest from reference TRBV28 and TRBJ2-4, the complete variable domain is DVKVTQSSRYLVKRTGEKVFLECVQDMDHENMFWYRQDPGLGLRLIYFSYDVKMKEKGDIPEGYSVSREKKERFSLILESASTNQTSMYLCASSLSAGLAKNIQYFGAGTRLSVL.

The gene calls are TRBV29-1 and TRBJ2-7; D is undetermined. The germline CDR1 and CDR2 sequences are SQVTM and ANQGSEA. The V end was cut by 1 base, the J end by 6 bases, with 13 bases between. The CDR3 runs to 13 residues. The CDR3 loop reads CSVEAVGSGEQYF. The CDR3 DNA reads as TGCAGCGTTGAAGCGGTGGGTTCGGGCGAGCAGTACTTC.

The CDR3 bases are TGCAGCGTCGGGGGACGGAACACCGGGGAGCTGTTTTTT. Encoded protein: CSVGGRNTGELFF. V gene TRBV29-1 combines with J gene TRBJ2-2; perhaps TRBD2 as D (6 bases). The CDR3 runs to 13 residues. Germline V gene lookup returns CDR1 SQVTM and CDR2 ANQGSEA. Trimming took off 6 bases at V and 1 base at J, with 9 bases between the two ends.

The rearrangement uses TRBV28 and TRBJ1-2; D is unresolved. V lost 3 bases to trimming and J lost 2 bases, with 7 bases between them. The CDR3 length is 13 residues. Germline CDR1 MDHEN, CDR2 SYDVKM. As DNA, the CDR3 is TGTGCCAGCAGTTTGACCGAGAACTATGGCTACACCTTC. Translation: CASSLTENYGYTF.

This clone was counted a single time. The gene calls are TRBV5-1 and TRBJ2-2; TRBD2 matches at 13 bases. V dropped 0 bases and J dropped 6; count of bases not matched to a gene: 8. This CDR3 is built from 18 residues. In germline, CDR1 is SGHRS, CDR2 YFSETQ. CDR3: CASSLATSGRAPSGELFF. Here the CDR3 DNA reads TGCGCCAGCAGCTTGGCCACTAGCGGGAGGGCTCCATCCGGGGAGCTGTTTTTT.

The chain joins TRBV11-2 to TRBJ2-7, with 8 positions matching TRBD1. The CDR3 is made up of 16 amino acids. V shed 4 bases, J shed 6 bases, and the junction held 14 bases outside the gene matches. Germline lookup yields CDR1 SGHAT and CDR2 FQNNGV. CDR3 bases: TGTGCCAGCAGCTCAGGGGAGAGGACAGGGTTAACCGAGCAGTACTTC. Protein: CASSSGERTGLTEQYF. Complete variable domain (other parts from reference TRBV11-2 and TRBJ2-7): EAGVAQSPRYKIIEKRQSVAFWCNPISGHATLYWYQQILGQGPKLLIQFQNNGVVDDSQLPKDRFSAERLKGVDSTLKIQPAKLEDSAVYLCASSSGERTGLTEQYFGPGTRLTVT.

This clone came up once. The sample contains more than one DNA sequence encoding this CDR3. The chain combines TRBV5-1 with TRBJ2-7, with TRBD2 matching 7 bases. V trimming: 0 bases; J trimming: 7 bases; junction bases outside the gene matches: 7. CDR1 is SGHRS and CDR2 is YFSETQ in the germline V gene. The CDR3 totals 14 residues. Here the CDR3 DNA reads TGCGCCAGCAGCTTGGTAGCGGGTGGAGGAGAGCAGTACTTC. Translation: CASSLVAGGGEQYF.

This clone was seen just once. The same CDR3 is also encoded by other DNA sequences in this sample. J is TRBJ2-5 and V is TRBV15; 8 positions match TRBD1. Trimming took 3 bases from V and 1 from J; bases not matched to a gene: 1. CDR3 size: 14 residues. From germline, CDR1 is LNHNV and CDR2 YYDKDF (reference sequence). The CDR3 loop is CATSRDRAQETQYF. In DNA, the CDR3 is TGTGCCACCAGCAGGGACAGGGCCCAAGAGACCCAGTACTTC.

This clone is a singleton in its sample. This chain connects TRBV6-5 to TRBJ1-1; D not resolved. Per germline, CDR1 MNHEY and CDR2 SVGAGI. The germline V and J ends were trimmed by 7 bases and 1 base, with 10 bases remaining between them. The CDR3 contains 13 residues. The CDR3 coding sequence is TGTGCCAGCACCTATTCTCAGAACACTGAAGCTTTCTTT. Amino acids: CASTYSQNTEAFF.

A single count supports this clone. Within the sample, other DNA sequences also encode this same CDR3. The J gene is TRBJ2-7, the V gene TRBV4-1; D ambiguous. In germline, CDR1 is MGHRA, CDR2 YSYEKL. CDR3 size: 14 residues. Trimming removed 1 base at V and 2 bases at J, with 9 bases between. The CDR3 here is CASSQVGGTYEQYF. In DNA, the CDR3 is TGCGCCAGCAGCCAAGTAGGTGGAACCTACGAGCAGTACTTC.

The rearrangement uses TRBV6-6 and TRBJ2-2; the D gene is possibly TRBD1 (6 bases). The V end lost 3 bases, the J end lost 0 bases, and 11 bases lay between the germline ends. CDR1 MNHNY and CDR2 SVGAGI come from the germline V gene (reference sequence). The CDR3 loop spans 16 amino acids. The CDR3 nucleotides read TGTGCCAGCAGTTATAAAAGGGGGTCGAACACCGGGGAGCTGTTTTTT. Its translation is CASSYKRGSNTGELFF.

The chain uses TRBV30 and TRBJ1-4; D not certain. V lost 2 bases, J lost 3 bases, and 10 bases lay in between. The CDR3 runs to 14 residues. The germline V gene encodes CDR1 GTSNPN and CDR2 SVGIG (reference sequence). CDR3 amino acids: CAWSLSLANEKLFF. The CDR3 coding sequence is TGTGCCTGGAGTTTGTCTCTGGCTAATGAAAAACTGTTTTTT.

V usage is TRBV21-1 and J usage is TRBJ2-7; TRBD1 is the table's D call, not checked against the DNA. TRBV21-1 is shown as a pseudogene. CDR3 length: 14 amino acids. The CDR3 sequence is CASSKQQGPYEQYF. Here the CDR3 DNA reads TGTGCCAGCAGCAAACAACAGGGGCCCTACGAGCAGTACTTC.

This chain connects TRBV5-1 to TRBJ1-3; D gene uncertain. This CDR3 contains 16 residues. Germline loops: CDR1 SGHRS, CDR2 YFSETQ. V lost 0 bases and J 0 bases, leaving 10 bases between the germline ends. The CDR3: CASSLDPVNSGNTIYF. CDR3 nucleotides: TGCGCCAGCAGCTTGGATCCGGTCAACTCTGGAAACACCATATATTTT.

CDR3 DNA: TGTGCCAGCGTAGTAACAGGGAAGGACAATGAGCAGTTCTTC. Its translation is CASVVTGKDNEQFF. This rearrangement joins TRBV28 to TRBJ2-1; a weak D match, TRBD1 (6 bases). Germline V CDR1 and CDR2: MDHEN, SYDVKM. V was pared by 8 bases and J by 5 bases, with 16 bases between. The CDR3 has 14 amino acids.

This chain links TRBV11-2 with TRBJ2-5, with TRBD1 identical over 8 bases. The DNA end favors TRBJ2-7, so the J call may be wrong. In germline, CDR1 is SGHAT, CDR2 FQNNGV. This CDR3 spans 15 amino acids. CDR3 DNA sequence: TGTGCCAGCAGCGAAGTGTCAGGGGGCCTCTACGAGCAGTACTTC. Residues: CASSEVSGGLYEQYF.

Written as DNA, the CDR3 is TGTGCCATAGGAGAGGCAGGGGCCTACGAGCAGTACTTC. As protein: CAIGEAGAYEQYF. This chain connects TRBV10-3 to TRBJ2-7, with TRBD1 as a possible D gene (6 bases). This CDR3 contains 13 residues. The V and J ends lost 9 bases and 2 bases respectively, with 14 bases between them. CDR1 is ENHRY, CDR2 SYGVKD, per germline.

The chain combines TRBV27 with TRBJ2-1, with D perhaps being TRBD1 or TRBD2 (7 bases each). Trimming cost V 3 bases and J 3 bases, with 18 bases left between them. CDR3 length: 17 amino acids. Germline assignment: CDR1 MNHEY and CDR2 SMNVEV (reference sequence). This chain's CDR3 is CASSLKPGGGYYNEQFF. DNA for the CDR3: TGTGCCAGCAGTTTGAAGCCAGGGGGGGGATACTACAATGAGCAGTTCTTC.

The rearrangement links TRBV9 to TRBJ2-7; TRBD1 matches at 9 bases. The tail of the sequence fits TRBJ2-5 better, so the J call may be wrong. The CDR3 contains 17 residues. Germline V lookup: CDR1 SGDLS, CDR2 YYNGEE. CDR3 region: CASSTQAPGQGAETQYF. The DNA for the CDR3 is TGTGCCAGCAGCACCCAGGCACCGGGACAGGGTGCAGAGACCCAGTACTTC.

The chain recombines TRBV30 with TRBJ1-5, with TRBD1 matching over 10 bases. The germline CDR1 and CDR2 sequences are GTSNPN and SVGIG (reference sequence). Trimming cost V 0 bases and J 0 bases; bases outside gene matches: 11. The CDR3 is 19 amino acids. The DNA for the CDR3 is TGTGCCTGGAGTGTACGAAGGACAGGGGGTGGAATTAGCAATCAGCCCCAGCATTTT. Protein sequence: CAWSVRRTGGGISNQPQHF. The variable domain in full, with the rest retrieved from reference TRBV30 and TRBJ1-5, is SQTIHQWPATLVQPVGSPLSLECTVEGTSNPNLYWYRQAAGRGLQLLFYSVGIGQISSEVPQNLSASRPQDRQFILSSKKLLLSDSGFYLCAWSVRRTGGGISNQPQHFGDGTRLSIL.

Here the CDR3 DNA reads TGTGCCTGGGGGGCGACTGGGGCCAACGTCCTGACTTTC. Encoded protein: CAWGATGANVLTF. This rearrangement joins TRBV30 to TRBJ2-6; D possibly corresponds to TRBD1 (5 bases). The CDR3 contains 13 residues. Trimming stripped 5 bases from V and 2 bases from J, with 7 bases between. The germline V gene has CDR1 GTSNPN and CDR2 SVGIG (reference sequence). Full variable domain (remainder filled in from reference TRBV30 and TRBJ2-6): SQTIHQWPATLVQPVGSPLSLECTVEGTSNPNLYWYRQAAGRGLQLLFYSVGIGQISSEVPQNLSASRPQDRQFILSSKKLLLSDSGFYLCAWGATGANVLTFGAGSRLTVL.

J is TRBJ1-5 and V is TRBV2; no clear D. Per the germline V gene, CDR1 is SNHLY and CDR2 is FYNNEI. The CDR3 runs 15 residues. V was trimmed by 4 bases and J by 0 bases, leaving 10 bases between them. For the CDR3, the DNA is TGTGCCAGCAGTGGAGGGTCCATTAGCAATCAGCCCCAGCATTTT. Its protein is CASSGGSISNQPQHF.

For this clone: This specimen includes other DNA sequences encoding the same CDR3. This chain connects TRBV9 to TRBJ2-3, with D unclear. V was shortened by 0 bases and J by 3 bases, with 2 bases between the two germline ends. CDR1 and CDR2 (germline): SGDLS, YYNGEE. There are 12 residues in the CDR3. The DNA for the CDR3 is TGTGCCAGCAGCGTAGTGACAGATACGCAGTATTTT. It codes for CASSVVTDTQYF.

The chain joins TRBV28 to TRBJ1-2, with D unclear. The CDR3 contains 10 residues. Germline CDR1 and CDR2: MDHEN and SYDVKM. V was trimmed by 4 bases and J by 11 bases, leaving 8 bases between them. CDR3 DNA: TGTGCCAGCAGTTCTCTATGGTACACCTTC. Its protein is CASSSLWYTF.

This chain links TRBV27 with TRBJ1-4; no clear D. CDR1 and CDR2 from the germline V gene are MNHEY and SMNVEV (reference sequence). Trimming pared 4 bases from V and 3 bases from J, leaving 6 bases between. This CDR3 contains 13 residues. The CDR3 here is CASSSPANEKLFF. Here the CDR3 DNA reads TGTGCCAGCAGTTCGCCCGCTAATGAAAAACTGTTTTTT. Full variable domain (rest looked up from reference TRBV27 and TRBJ1-4): EAQVTQNPRYLITVTGKKLTVTCSQNMNHEYMSWYRQDPGLGLRQIYYSMNVEVTDKGDVPEGYKVSRKEKRNFPLILESPSPNQTSLYFCASSSPANEKLFFGSGTQLSVL.

V is TRBV7-9 and J is TRBJ2-1, with a tentative D call TRBD2 (6 bases). CDR1 SEHNR and CDR2 FQNEAQ come from the germline V gene (reference sequence). The CDR3 consists of 15 residues. With 0 bases removed from V and 15 bases from J, the gap between germline ends came to 21 bases. The CDR3 spells CASSLAEPGLGHGFF. The CDR3 DNA sequence: TGTGCCAGCAGCTTAGCGGAACCGGGACTCGGACACGGGTTCTTC.

The rearrangement links TRBV19 to TRBJ2-1, with 8 bases identical to TRBD1. Germline CDR1 LNHDA, CDR2 SQIVND (reference sequence). CDR3 length: 15 amino acids. V shed 1 base and J 2 bases; nucleotides not matched to a gene: 1. The CDR3 DNA sequence: TGTGCCAGTAGTATAGGGGGACAGGCCTACAATGAGCAGTTCTTC. It specifies CASSIGGQAYNEQFF.